A selection of T cell receptor beta chains follows, all from one sample in a study of blood T cell repertoires in COVID-19. Sequenced by immunoSEQ multiplex PCR; TCRdb stores in-frame clones only, minus some. In the table there are approximately 230,000 clones, more than 70% of which are singletons. Sequencing was carried out using peripheral blood. The source is a man aged 80 or over with acute or convalescent COVID-19. Both conserved end residues are part of each CDR3. Each record gives: D gene, clone size, V gene, J gene, CDR3 protein, CDR3 DNA. D genes are given only for firm matches. Expanded clones are given a class, and other clones once, few, many or no size at all.

d_call: TRBD1
clone_size: NA
v_call: TRBV19
j_call: TRBJ1-5
cdr3_aa: CASGTGTNQPQHF
cdr3_nt: TGTGCCTCCGGGACAGGGACTAATCAGCCCCAGCATTTT

d_call: TRBD1
clone_size: NA
v_call: TRBV7-3
j_call: TRBJ2-4
cdr3_aa: CASSSGQSKNIQYF
cdr3_nt: TGTGCCAGCAGCTCGGGACAGTCGAAAAACATTCAGTACTTC

d_call: NA
clone_size: NA
v_call: TRBV5-6
j_call: TRBJ1-5
cdr3_aa: CASSLLNQPQHF
cdr3_nt: TGTGCCAGCAGCCTGCTAAATCAGCCCCAGCATTTT

d_call: TRBD1
clone_size: NA
v_call: TRBV19
j_call: TRBJ1-2
cdr3_aa: CAIKETGHSNGYTF
cdr3_nt: TGTGCCATCAAAGAGACAGGGCATAGCAATGGCTACACCTTC

d_call: NA
clone_size: NA
v_call: TRBV29-1
j_call: TRBJ1-2
cdr3_aa: CSVEVDYGYTF
cdr3_nt: TGCAGCGTTGAAGTCGACTATGGCTACACCTTC

d_call: TRBD1
clone_size: NA
v_call: TRBV28
j_call: TRBJ1-6
cdr3_aa: CASRGQGSYNSPLHF
cdr3_nt: TGTGCCAGCCGGGGACAGGGTTCCTATAATTCACCCCTCCACTTT

d_call: NA
clone_size: NA
v_call: TRBV19
j_call: TRBJ1-1
cdr3_aa: CASSHRVDTEAFF
cdr3_nt: TGTGCCAGTAGTCATCGGGTAGACACTGAAGCTTTCTTT

d_call: NA
clone_size: NA
v_call: TRBV9
j_call: TRBJ1-1
cdr3_aa: CASSGHVMNTEAFF
cdr3_nt: TGTGCCAGCAGCGGACACGTCATGAACACTGAAGCTTTCTTT

d_call: NA
clone_size: NA
v_call: TRBV6-5
j_call: TRBJ1-2
cdr3_aa: CASSRNRVGYTF
cdr3_nt: TGTGCCAGCAGTAGGAACAGGGTTGGCTACACCTTC

d_call: TRBD1
clone_size: NA
v_call: TRBV5-4
j_call: TRBJ2-5
cdr3_aa: CASSLRQGQETQYF
cdr3_nt: TGTGCCAGCAGCTTACGACAGGGGCAAGAGACCCAGTACTTC

d_call: TRBD2
clone_size: NA
v_call: TRBV7-9
j_call: TRBJ2-1
cdr3_aa: CASSFGLAGDEQFF
cdr3_nt: TGTGCCAGCAGCTTCGGACTAGCGGGAGACGAGCAGTTCTTC

d_call: TRBD2
clone_size: NA
v_call: TRBV7-8
j_call: TRBJ2-5
cdr3_aa: CASSLRTSGSRYGKETQYF
cdr3_nt: TGTGCCAGCAGCTTGAGGACTAGCGGGAGCCGCTACGGAAAAGAGACCCAGTACTTC

d_call: NA
clone_size: NA
v_call: TRBV3-1/TRBV3-2
j_call: TRBJ1-2
cdr3_aa: CASSQRGSYGYTF
cdr3_nt: TGTGCCAGCAGCCAACGGGGAAGCTATGGCTACACCTTC

d_call: TRBD1
clone_size: NA
v_call: TRBV3-1/TRBV3-2
j_call: TRBJ1-2
cdr3_aa: CASSPQLTGTYGYTF
cdr3_nt: TGTGCCAGCAGCCCGCAATTGACAGGGACCTATGGCTACACCTTC

d_call: TRBD1
clone_size: NA
v_call: TRBV6-2/TRBV6-3
j_call: TRBJ2-2
cdr3_aa: CASSSGTGAPGELFF
cdr3_nt: TGTGCCAGCAGCTCCGGGACAGGGGCCCCCGGGGAGCTGTTTTTT

d_call: TRBD2
clone_size: NA
v_call: TRBV27
j_call: TRBJ2-1
cdr3_aa: CASSLRERASGYNEQFF
cdr3_nt: TGTGCCAGCAGTTTAAGAGAGCGGGCTAGCGGATACAATGAGCAGTTCTTC

d_call: TRBD2
clone_size: NA
v_call: TRBV5-1
j_call: TRBJ2-2
cdr3_aa: CASSHRTSGYTGELFF
cdr3_nt: TGCGCCAGCAGCCACCGGACTAGCGGGTACACCGGGGAGCTGTTTTTT

d_call: NA
clone_size: many
v_call: TRBV7-6
j_call: TRBJ2-7
cdr3_aa: CASSLVQQSSYEQYF
cdr3_nt: TGTGCCAGCAGCTTAGTACAGCAAAGCTCCTACGAGCAGTACTTC